Listed here are 20 T cell receptor beta chains from one sample, sequenced in a study of T-cell reconstitution after alpha-beta-depleted transplantation in children. Unique molecular identifiers were incorporated into the prepared TCRbeta library. MiXCR was run by TCRdb on the PCR reads, yielding one entry per CDR3 protein. The sample contains 600,000 to 700,000 distinct CDR3 sequences, around 13% of which appear only once. The sample here was PBMCs, taken before TCRalphabeta/CD19-depleted stem cell transplant. Source of these receptors: a girl aged 2 to 10 with congenital amegakaryocytic thrombocytopenia, due to receive a stem cell transplant.

This clonotype was found many times. V and J are TRBV5-1 and TRBJ2-7, with TRBD1 identical over 7 bases. The V gene end was trimmed by 2 bases and the J gene end by 5 bases; junction bases not matched to a gene: 4. Germline V lookup: CDR1 SGHRS, CDR2 YFSETQ. This CDR3 region has 13 residues. In DNA, the CDR3 is TGCGCCAGCAGCTTACAGGGGACCGACGAGCAGTACTTC. Encoded protein: CASSLQGTDEQYF.

In this sample, this clonotype turned up once. The CDR3 here is CASSLTGRLNEQFF. As DNA, the CDR3 is TGTGCCAGCAGTTTAACCGGGAGATTAAATGAGCAGTTCTTC. The chain is built from TRBV12-3 or TRBV12-4 and TRBJ2-1; tentatively, D is TRBD2 (6 bases). The length of the CDR3 is 14 residues. V lost 2 bases and J 7 bases, leaving 12 bases between the germline ends.

The chain is built from TRBV20-1 and TRBJ2-7; 11 nucleotides match TRBD2. The CDR3 has 16 amino acids. Trimming cost V 7 bases and J 4 bases; bases outside gene matches: 15. The germline V gene has CDR1 DFQATT and CDR2 SNEGSKA (reference sequence). In nucleotides, the CDR3 is TGCAGTGTTGCGATCTTTAGCGGGAGGGCCGGTTACGAGCAGTACTTC. Encoded protein: CSVAIFSGRAGYEQYF.

In this sample, this clonotype turned up many times. The chain combines TRBV5-1 with TRBJ2-1; D call uncertain. Germline V gives CDR1 SGHRS, CDR2 YFSETQ. The CDR3 runs to 11 residues. V dropped 2 bases and J dropped 14 bases, with 11 bases sitting between them. CDR3 coding DNA: TGCGCCAGCAGCTTCGACCTAGTGAAGTTCTTC. It is translated as CASSFDLVKFF.

The rearrangement links TRBV7-2 to TRBJ2-5; weak D call: TRBD2 (6 bases). CDR1 is SGHTA and CDR2 is FQGNSA in the germline V gene. This CDR3 is 16 amino acids long. V was clipped by 8 bases and J by 0 bases, with 19 bases between them. Written as DNA, the CDR3 is TGTGCCAGCGGGTTACCGGGACTGGGAAACCAAGAGACCCAGTACTTC. Amino acids: CASGLPGLGNQETQYF.

This clonotype was observed many times. The gene calls are TRBV5-1 and TRBJ2-2; no clear D gene. The CDR3 runs 14 residues. CDR1 is SGHRS, CDR2 YFSETQ, per germline. Trimming left V 5 bases short and J 5 bases short, with 13 bases between. CDR3 DNA sequence: TGCGCCAGCAGTCCAGACGATGATACCGGGGAGCTGTTTTTT. This codes for CASSPDDDTGELFF.

Ten or more counts support this clonotype. The rearrangement links TRBV10-3 to TRBJ2-5, with D uncertain. Trimming stripped 0 bases from V and 3 bases from J, with 2 bases between. The CDR3 consists of 12 residues. CDR1 and CDR2 from the germline V gene are ENHRY and SYGVKD. This chain's CDR3 is CAISESEETQYF. The CDR3 DNA reads as TGTGCCATCAGTGAGTCTGAAGAGACCCAGTACTTC.

This clonotype was detected many times. The chain's CDR3 is CSASPLLPTSTDTQYF. Here the CDR3 DNA reads TGCAGTGCTAGCCCCCTTCTCCCAACTAGCACAGATACGCAGTATTTT. The chain has TRBV20-1 and TRBJ2-3; D is undetermined. Germline loops: CDR1 DFQATT, CDR2 SNEGSKA (reference sequence). This CDR3 comprises 16 residues. Trimming took off 3 bases at V and 0 bases at J, with 16 bases between the two ends.

The CDR3 sequence: CASSPGGQAIIYGYTF. CDR3 coding DNA: TGTGCCAGCAGCCCCGGCGGACAGGCGATAATCTATGGCTACACCTTC. The chain joins TRBV7-8 to TRBJ1-2; 7 positions match TRBD1. The CDR3 consists of 16 residues. Unmatched junction bases numbered 13, after V lost 5 bases and J lost 4 bases. Germline assignment: CDR1 SGHVS and CDR2 FQNEAQ.

There are a few counts of this clonotype. The V and J genes are TRBV28 and TRBJ1-3; no reliable D call. CDR1 is MDHEN, CDR2 SYDVKM, per germline. The CDR3 has 13 residues. V was cut by 8 bases and J by 1 base, with 9 bases left in between. The CDR3 here is CASARLSGNTIYF. The DNA of the CDR3 is TGTGCCAGCGCCAGGCTTTCTGGAAACACCATATATTTT. Together with reference TRBV28 and TRBJ1-3, the CDR3 gives the full variable domain: DVKVTQSSRYLVKRTGEKVFLECVQDMDHENMFWYRQDPGLGLRLIYFSYDVKMKEKGDIPEGYSVSREKKERFSLILESASTNQTSMYLCASARLSGNTIYFGEGSWLTVV.

This clonotype appeared many times. The chain combines TRBV11-2 with TRBJ2-7; perhaps TRBD2 as D (6 bases). Germline CDR1 SGHAT, CDR2 FQNNGV. Trimming took off 5 bases at V and 6 bases at J, with 17 bases between the two ends. The CDR3 sequence is 14 residues long. CDR3 sequence reads: CASSLLGGGGEQYF. The CDR3, as DNA: TGTGCCAGCAGCCTCCTCGGGGGAGGAGGCGAGCAGTACTTC.

This clonotype was seen repeatedly, ten times or more. The chain recombines TRBV7-3 with TRBJ1-1, with D perhaps matching TRBD1 (5 bases). V gave up 1 base and J gave up 3 bases, with 9 bases separating them. The CDR3 length is 14 residues. Germline assignment: CDR1 SGHTA and CDR2 FQGTGA. CDR3 region: CASSLNPRDTEAFF. In DNA, the CDR3 is TGTGCCAGCAGCTTAAATCCCAGGGACACTGAAGCTTTCTTT.

This clonotype has a handful of counts. The chain recombines TRBV4-1 with TRBJ2-5; 10 positions agree with TRBD2. V was pared by 2 bases and J by 1 base, with 4 bases of the junction left unmatched. The CDR3 has 16 residues. Looked up from germline, CDR1 is MGHRA and CDR2 is YSYEKL. The CDR3 DNA reads TGCGCCAGCAGCCAACTAGCGGGAGATCTCCAAGAGACCCAGTACTTC. Translated: CASSQLAGDLQETQYF.

This clonotype was detected only a few times. The chain recombines TRBV7-2 with TRBJ2-1; no clear D. The germline CDR1 and CDR2 sequences are SGHTA and FQGNSA. V was shortened by 5 bases and J by 2 bases, with 13 bases between the two germline ends. CDR3 length: 15 amino acids. This CDR3 reads CASSRNRITYNEQFF. CDR3 coding DNA: TGTGCCAGCAGCCGAAACCGGATAACCTACAATGAGCAGTTCTTC.

The table lists this clonotype with a few counts. The chain carries TRBV9 and TRBJ2-5; no clear D. V lost 1 base, J lost 0 bases, and 10 bases lay in between. CDR3 length equals 15 residues. Germline CDR1 is SGDLS and CDR2 is YYNGEE. The CDR3 loop reads CASSVMTTDQETQYF. CDR3 bases: TGTGCCAGCAGCGTAATGACCACGGACCAAGAGACCCAGTACTTC.

As concerns this clonotype: Germline and junction disagree at one end, which may indicate a read error. The chain recombines TRBV5-1 with TRBJ2-1; unclear D gene. The CDR3 extends over 13 amino acids. Looked up from germline, CDR1 is SGHRS and CDR2 is YFSETQ. This CDR3 is CAGSFGSYNEQFF. The CDR3, as DNA: TGCGCCGGCAGCTTCGGTAGTTACAATGAGCAGTTCTTC. The full variable domain, rest sourced from reference TRBV5-1 and TRBJ2-1, is KAGVTQTPRYLIKTRGQQVTLSCSPISGHRSVSWYQQTPGQGLQFLFEYFSETQRNKGNFPGRFSGRQFSNSRSEMNVSTLELGDSALYLCAGSFGSYNEQFFGPGTRLTVL.

On this clonotype: A read error is likely, as this CDR3 ends without the conserved phenylalanine or tryptophan. The genes are TRBV20-1 and TRBJ2-2; D is undetermined. This CDR3 spans 13 amino acids. Germline lookup yields CDR1 DFQATT and CDR2 SNEGSKA (reference sequence). Written as DNA, the CDR3 is TGCAGCGCCCTTGGGCAGTTCACCGGGGAGCTGTTTTCT. Its protein is CSALGQFTGELFS.

With respect to this clonotype: This may stem from a read error, because a much larger clone lies one nucleotide away. The rearrangement joins TRBV27 to TRBJ1-1; tentative D call: TRBD1 (6 bases). The CDR3 loop spans 16 amino acids. Germline loops: CDR1 MNHEY, CDR2 SMNVEV (reference sequence). The CDR3 DNA follows: TGTGCCAGCAACGGTCGGCAGGGGCCCGGAAACATTGAAGCTTTCTTT. Its translation: CASNGRQGPGNIEAFF.

This clonotype was seen only a few times. The V gene is TRBV29-1, the J gene TRBJ2-7; no clear D. Germline lookup yields CDR1 SQVTM and CDR2 ANQGSEA. CDR3 length: 14 residues. Between the trimmed V and J ends, which lost 0 bases and 2 bases, there was a span of 11 bases. The CDR3 nucleotides are TGCAGCGTTGAAGACCCGGGTGGGGCCTACGAGCAGTACTTC. It codes for CSVEDPGGAYEQYF.

This clonotype was seen many times. The CDR3 here is CASSKREVSETQYF. CDR3 nucleotide sequence: TGTGCCAGCAGCAAGCGGGAGGTTTCCGAGACCCAGTACTTC. The chain carries TRBV6-2 or TRBV6-3 and TRBJ2-5, with 9 bases that match TRBD2. V shed 6 bases and J 5 bases; nucleotides not matched to a gene: 7. Germline V gives CDR1 MNHEY, CDR2 SVGEGT. The CDR3 extends over 14 amino acids.